Described below is a single T cell receptor beta chain sequence and its context. This record comes from a study of CD8+ T cells in alopecia areata. Treatment described: oral pan-JAK inhibitor, 5-10 mg twice daily. Investigators isolated RNA and reverse transcribed it into cDNA to act as the sequencing template. The table came from immunoSEQ multiplex PCR; TCRdb's copy has only in-frame clones and leaves some out. Of about 190,000 clones listed, around 64% were seen once; the top ten hold about 1.3%. Trimming took 5 bases from V and 3 from J, leaving 13 bases between them. The germline gives CDR1 GTSNPN, CDR2 SVGIG (reference sequence). The CDR3 totals 13 residues.

This receptor was taken from a human donor with alopecia areata. Here the sequenced sample was CD4+ T cells sorted from blood, taken around week 50, from a patient treated with tofacitinib. The chain uses TRBV30 and TRBJ1-1, with a possible D match to TRBD1 (6 bases). The CDR3 sequence is CAWVNRADTEAFF. CDR3 coding DNA: TGTGCCTGGGTTAACAGGGCTGACACTGAAGCTTTCTTT.